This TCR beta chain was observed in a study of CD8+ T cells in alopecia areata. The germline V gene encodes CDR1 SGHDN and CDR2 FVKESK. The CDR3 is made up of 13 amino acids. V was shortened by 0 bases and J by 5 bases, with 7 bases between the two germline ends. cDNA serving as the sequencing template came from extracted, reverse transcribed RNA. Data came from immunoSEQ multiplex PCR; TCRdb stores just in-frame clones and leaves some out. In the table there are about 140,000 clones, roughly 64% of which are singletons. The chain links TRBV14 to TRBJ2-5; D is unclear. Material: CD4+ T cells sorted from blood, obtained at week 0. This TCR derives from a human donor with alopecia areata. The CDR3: CASSQDLGETQYF. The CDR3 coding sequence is TGTGCCAGCAGCCAAGATCTGGGGGAGACCCAGTACTTC. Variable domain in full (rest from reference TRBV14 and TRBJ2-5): EAGVTQFPSHSVIEKGQTVTLRCDPISGHDNLYWYRRVMGKEIKFLLHFVKESKQDESGMPNNRFLAERTGGTYSTLKVQPAELEDSGVYFCASSQDLGETQYFGPGTRLLVL.